These 27 T cell receptor beta chains share one sample of origin, sequenced in a study of OX40 agonist ivuxolimab in advanced cancers. Library prep was done by the immunoSEQ multiplex PCR assay. The immuneACCESS repertoire file appears here via TCRdb, limited to in-frame rearrangements. These files lack a portion of the clones; in checked studies, under half of the deficit traces to unresolved V genes, and the cause of the others is not known. This sample gives roughly 16,000 clones in total; about three quarters of them show up just once. The ten biggest clones cover 40% to 50% of the sample. The specimen was CD4+ or CD8+ T cells sorted from blood, collected in a trial of the OX40 agonist ivuxolimab. These receptors all stem from an adult with an advanced solid tumor such as melanoma, head and neck, liver or kidney cancer.

The chain couples TRBV27 to TRBJ2-7; 9 bases agree with TRBD2. The germline gives CDR1 MNHEY, CDR2 SMNVEV (reference sequence). The CDR3 is 15 residues long. V dropped 5 bases and J dropped 3; count of bases not matched to a gene: 8. The chain's CDR3 is CASSLTRLAVYEQYF. The CDR3 DNA follows: TGTGCCAGCAGTCTCACGAGACTAGCGGTCTACGAGCAGTACTTC.

This clone was counted a single time. The genes are TRBV29-1 and TRBJ2-6; maybe TRBD2 (5 bases). The length of the CDR3 is 12 residues. The germline V gene encodes CDR1 SQVTM and CDR2 ANQGSEA. The V gene lost 4 bases and the J gene lost 4 bases, with 5 bases spanning the gap. The CDR3 nucleotides are TGCAGCGTTGCGGGGGGGGCCAACGTCCTGACTTTC. It codes for CSVAGGANVLTF. The complete variable domain, with remaining parts taken from reference TRBV29-1 and TRBJ2-6, reads SAVISQKPSRDICQRGTSLTIQCQVDSQVTMMFWYRQQPGQSLTLIATANQGSEATYESGFVIDKFPISRPNLTFSTLTVSNMSPEDSSIYLCSVAGGANVLTFGAGSRLTVL.

This chain links TRBV7-8 with TRBJ1-1; the D gene is possibly TRBD1 (6 bases). Trimming pared 5 bases from V and 7 bases from J, leaving 17 bases between. Germline V gene sequence: CDR1 SGHVS, CDR2 FQNEAQ. The CDR3 totals 14 residues. The CDR3 DNA follows: TGTGCCAGCAGCCCCCGGACAGAAGAGAATGAAGCTTTCTTT. Translating gives CASSPRTEENEAFF.

The J gene is TRBJ2-6, the V gene TRBV19, with a weak D call TRBD2 (5 bases). Looked up from germline, CDR1 is LNHDA and CDR2 is SQIVND (reference sequence). V was trimmed by 6 bases and J by 0 bases, leaving 15 bases between them. The CDR3 runs 17 residues. The chain's CDR3 is CASRPSGTISGANVLTF. CDR3 in DNA: TGTGCCAGTAGGCCCAGCGGAACAATCTCTGGGGCCAACGTCCTGACTTTC.

The V call is TRBV27, the J call TRBJ2-5; D possibly corresponds to TRBD1 (6 bases). V was trimmed by 0 bases and J by 2 bases, leaving 16 bases between them. Germline V CDR1 and CDR2: MNHEY, SMNVEV (reference sequence). CDR3 length: 17 residues. The CDR3 loop reads CASSLSATLGGQETQYF. The CDR3 DNA reads TGTGCCAGCAGTTTATCGGCAACCCTAGGGGGACAAGAGACCCAGTACTTC.

In this sample, this clone turned up once. V is TRBV28 and J is TRBJ2-7; 7 bases agree with TRBD1. CDR3 size: 15 residues. Trimming removed 6 bases from V and 6 bases from J; junction bases left unmatched: 14. Germline CDR1 and CDR2: MDHEN and SYDVKM. Here the CDR3 DNA reads TGTGCCAGCAGCCCGACAGGGACGTATCCTCTCGAGCAGTACTTC. It specifies CASSPTGTYPLEQYF.

The chain uses TRBV7-8 and TRBJ1-4, with D possibly being TRBD1 (6 bases). The ends were cut back, 2 bases at V and 0 bases at J, with 16 bases in the middle. Germline assignment: CDR1 SGHVS and CDR2 FQNEAQ. CDR3 size: 18 residues. CDR3 nucleotide sequence: TGTGCCAGCAGCTTAACATGGGACACTCTCGCAACTAATGAAAAACTGTTTTTT. It specifies CASSLTWDTLATNEKLFF.

This clone was detected a few times. CDR3 sequence reads: CSVTGTRNEQFF. CDR3 DNA sequence: TGCAGCGTTACCGGGACTAGGAATGAGCAGTTCTTC. The genes are TRBV29-1 and TRBJ2-1, with 8 bases fitting TRBD2. The germline V gene has CDR1 SQVTM and CDR2 ANQGSEA. This CDR3 region has 12 residues. J gave up 7 bases and V 5 bases, and 4 bases lay outside the gene matches.

V is TRBV6-4 and J is TRBJ1-5; D is unresolved. Trimming took 6 bases from V and 2 from J, leaving 8 bases between them. CDR3 length equals 13 residues. Looked up from germline, CDR1 is MRHNA and CDR2 is SNTAGT. The CDR3 sequence is CASSPDGNQPQHF. CDR3 nucleotides: TGTGCCAGCAGCCCAGATGGCAATCAGCCCCAGCATTTT.

This rearrangement joins TRBV4-1 to TRBJ2-7, with D tentatively TRBD1 (5 bases). The CDR3 is 15 residues long. Between the trimmed V and J ends, which lost 0 bases and 1 base, there was a span of 10 bases. Per the germline V gene, CDR1 is MGHRA and CDR2 is YSYEKL. In DNA form, the CDR3 reads TGCGCCAGCAGCCAAGAAAACAGGCTTTCCTACGAGCAGTACTTC. This translates into CASSQENRLSYEQYF.

This chain uses TRBV6-6 with TRBJ1-2, with D hard to call. The CDR3 spans 14 residues. Trimming took 2 bases from V and 6 from J, leaving 13 bases between them. Germline CDR1 reads MNHNY; CDR2 reads SVGAGI (reference sequence). CDR3 in amino acids: CASSYEGGGDGYTF. The CDR3, as DNA: TGTGCCAGCAGTTACGAAGGAGGAGGTGATGGCTACACCTTC.

This CDR3 is CASSLTSGTGPIGYTF. CDR3 nucleotide sequence: TGTGCCAGCAGTTTGACCTCCGGGACAGGGCCCATTGGCTACACCTTC. This rearrangement joins TRBV28 to TRBJ1-2, with 9 bases aligning to TRBD1. J was trimmed by 7 bases and V by 3 bases; bases with no gene match: 12. CDR1 is MDHEN and CDR2 is SYDVKM in the germline V gene. CDR3 length: 16 amino acids.

The chain uses TRBV7-2 and TRBJ2-1; tentatively, D is TRBD1 (6 bases). With 3 bases removed from V and 3 bases from J, the gap between germline ends came to 18 bases. Looked up from germline, CDR1 is SGHTA and CDR2 is FQGNSA. The CDR3 consists of 17 residues. The CDR3 DNA reads as TGTGCCAGCAGCTTCCCCCGGGACACTGAATTCTACAATGAGCAGTTCTTC. The encoded protein is CASSFPRDTEFYNEQFF.

This clone was detected once. This chain joins TRBV27 and TRBJ1-2; 7 nucleotides agree with TRBD1. CDR3 length: 13 residues. Germline V gene data show CDR1 as MNHEY and CDR2 as SMNVEV (reference sequence). After removal of 2 bases from V and 4 bases from J, the junction contained 1 base not matched to a gene. This CDR3 is CASSLPGGYGYTF. CDR3 in DNA: TGTGCCAGCAGTTTACCAGGGGGCTATGGCTACACCTTC.

This chain uses TRBV10-2 with TRBJ2-2; D gene ambiguous. The CDR3 contains 16 residues. V lost 3 bases and J 2 bases, leaving 13 bases between the germline ends. CDR1 is WSHSY, CDR2 SAAADI, per germline. CDR3 loop: CASSDLITGNTGELFF. The CDR3 DNA follows: TGCGCCAGCAGTGATTTGATTACCGGAAACACCGGGGAGCTGTTTTTT.

In DNA, the CDR3 is TGTGCCAGCAGCTTGGTCGGCGGGGGGGCGGCGGAGACCCAGTACTTC. It encodes CASSLVGGGAAETQYF. The chain combines TRBV5-5 with TRBJ2-5; TRBD2 matches at 9 bases. CDR1 SGHKS and CDR2 YYEKEE come from the germline V gene (reference sequence). The CDR3 runs to 16 residues. V lost 0 bases and J lost 5; bases outside the gene matches: 8.

The gene calls are TRBV27 and TRBJ1-1; D remains unclear. V was shortened by 3 bases and J by 0 bases, with 8 bases between the two germline ends. From germline, CDR1 is MNHEY and CDR2 SMNVEV (reference sequence). The CDR3 runs to 14 residues. CDR3: CASSFDGLNTEAFF. DNA of the CDR3: TGTGCCAGCAGTTTTGACGGGCTGAACACTGAAGCTTTCTTT.

The chain is built from TRBV7-2 and TRBJ1-2, with TRBD1 as a possible D gene (6 bases). The V end lost 5 bases, the J end lost 4 bases, and 8 bases lay between the germline ends. Germline-derived CDR1 and CDR2 are SGHTA and FQGNSA. CDR3 length equals 12 residues. In DNA, the CDR3 is TGTGCCAGCAGCGACAGGAGCTATGGCTACACCTTC. Protein product: CASSDRSYGYTF. Looking up the rest from reference TRBV7-2 and TRBJ1-2 gives the full variable domain: GAGVSQSPSNKVTEKGKDVELRCDPISGHTALYWYRQSLGQGLEFLIYFQGNSAPDKSGLPSDRFSAERTGGSVSTLTIQRTQQEDSAVYLCASSDRSYGYTFGSGTRLTVV.

The rearrangement links TRBV7-9 to TRBJ2-1, with 9 bases fitting TRBD2. V lost 2 bases to trimming and J lost 8 bases; unmatched junction nucleotides: 7. The germline gives CDR1 SEHNR, CDR2 FQNEAQ (reference sequence). This CDR3 contains 15 residues. CDR3 sequence: CASSLRAGGPYEQFF. The CDR3 DNA follows: TGTGCCAGCAGCTTAAGGGCGGGAGGGCCGTATGAGCAGTTCTTC.

The CDR3 loop is CASSDRAGLQETQYF. As DNA, the CDR3 is TGTGCCAGCAGTGACAGGGCCGGACTTCAAGAGACCCAGTACTTC. The chain couples TRBV6-4 to TRBJ2-5; D may be TRBD2 (5 bases). Germline CDR1 MRHNA, CDR2 SNTAGT. This CDR3 is built from 15 residues. The germline V and J ends were trimmed by 2 bases and 2 bases, with 12 bases remaining between them.

The chain carries TRBV27 and TRBJ1-2, with D possibly TRBD1 on 6 matching bases. Per germline, CDR1 MNHEY and CDR2 SMNVEV (reference sequence). This CDR3 comprises 14 residues. V gave up 5 bases and J gave up 8 bases, with 18 bases separating them. CDR3 in amino acids: CASSPTGRQGGYTF. As DNA, the CDR3 is TGTGCCAGCAGTCCTACAGGGCGGCAGGGAGGCTACACCTTC.

By proportion, this clone is medium-sized. The chain employs TRBV5-6 and TRBJ1-2; 8 bases match TRBD1. CDR1 is SGHDT, CDR2 YYEEEE, per germline. Trimming took 4 bases from V and 8 from J; bases not matched to a gene: 10. There are 14 residues in the CDR3. As DNA, the CDR3 is TGTGCCAGCAGCCCCGGGACAGGCGTCAAAGGCTACACCTTC. Its protein is CASSPGTGVKGYTF.

Only one count was recorded for this clone. The CDR3: CASSLGTLQETQYF. In nucleotides, the CDR3 is TGTGCCAGCAGCTTGGGTACTCTACAAGAGACCCAGTACTTC. The V and J genes are TRBV5-6 and TRBJ2-5, with D uncertain. Germline CDR1 SGHDT, CDR2 YYEEEE. Trimming removed 0 bases from V and 2 bases from J, with 8 bases in between. The CDR3 is made up of 14 amino acids.

The chain recombines TRBV7-9 with TRBJ1-6, with 10 positions matching TRBD1. CDR3 length: 14 residues. V was pared by 5 bases and J by 9 bases, with 4 bases of the junction left unmatched. The germline CDR1 and CDR2 sequences are SEHNR and FQNEAQ (reference sequence). CDR3 sequence (DNA): TGTGCCAGCAGCCGGACAGGGGGGGCTTCACCCCTCCACTTT. This gives the protein CASSRTGGASPLHF.

This clone appeared a single time. The rearrangement joins TRBV7-9 to TRBJ1-6, with 8 nucleotides matching TRBD1. Germline CDR1 SEHNR, CDR2 FQNEAQ (reference sequence). This CDR3 spans 17 amino acids. Germline trimming cut 0 bases from V and 2 bases from J; bases unmatched to any gene: 3. The CDR3 DNA sequence: TGTGCCAGCAGCTTAGCGGGACAGGAGGCCTATAATTCACCCCTCCACTTT. As protein: CASSLAGQEAYNSPLHF.

This chain links TRBV19 with TRBJ2-7; TRBD1 matches at 10 bases. CDR1 and CDR2 (germline): LNHDA, SQIVND (reference sequence). Trimming took 5 bases from V and 2 from J; bases not matched to a gene: 6. The CDR3 spans 15 residues. The DNA for the CDR3 is TGTGCCAGTAGTTCGGGGACAGGGGAAACCTACGAGCAGTACTTC. Protein sequence: CASSSGTGETYEQYF.

The J gene is TRBJ1-1, the V gene TRBV15, with D possibly TRBD1 on 5 matching bases. This CDR3 has 16 residues. Per germline, CDR1 LNHNV and CDR2 YYDKDF (reference sequence). V lost 0 bases and J lost 2, with 13 bases in between. DNA of the CDR3: TGTGCCACCAGCAGAGAAAGGGACCGATTAAACACTGAAGCTTTCTTT. Its protein is CATSRERDRLNTEAFF.